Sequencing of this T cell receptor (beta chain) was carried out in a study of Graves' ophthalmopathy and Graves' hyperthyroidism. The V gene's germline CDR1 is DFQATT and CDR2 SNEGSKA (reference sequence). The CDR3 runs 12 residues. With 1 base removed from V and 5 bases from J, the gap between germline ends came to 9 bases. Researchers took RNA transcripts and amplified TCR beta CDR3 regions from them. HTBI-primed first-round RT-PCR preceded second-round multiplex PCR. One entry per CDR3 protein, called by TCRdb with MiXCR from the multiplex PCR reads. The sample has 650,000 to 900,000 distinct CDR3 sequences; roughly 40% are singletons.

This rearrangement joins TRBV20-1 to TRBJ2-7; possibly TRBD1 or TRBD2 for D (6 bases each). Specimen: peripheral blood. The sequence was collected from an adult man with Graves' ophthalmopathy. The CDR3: CSARVGGNEQYF. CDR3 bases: TGCAGTGCTAGAGTAGGGGGGAACGAGCAGTACTTC.